Below are 27 T cell receptor beta chains sequenced from a single sample in a study of CD8+ T cells in alopecia areata. Once RNA had been extracted, it was reverse transcribed into cDNA to act as the sequencing template. Repertoires were generated with immunoSEQ multiplex PCR, while TCRdb's copy carries only in-frame clones and drops some. The data hold under 250,000 clones, with more than 45% observed a single time. Treatment: oral pan-JAK inhibitor, 5-10 mg twice daily. Material: CD4+ T cells sorted from blood, obtained at week 4, from a patient treated with tofacitinib. The source of these receptors is a human donor with alopecia areata.

V and J are TRBV11-2 and TRBJ2-2, with 10 positions matching TRBD1. CDR3 size: 16 residues. J lost 4 bases, V lost 5 bases, and 7 bases had no gene match. The germline V gene has CDR1 SGHAT and CDR2 FQNNGV. The CDR3 loop reads CASSPSGQGSTGELFF. CDR3 nucleotide sequence: TGTGCCAGCAGCCCCTCGGGACAGGGGAGCACCGGGGAGCTGTTTTTT.

This chain joins TRBV5-1 and TRBJ2-6, with D unresolved. Germline V gene data show CDR1 as SGHRS and CDR2 as YFSETQ. The CDR3 totals 15 residues. The V end was cut by 2 bases, the J end by 0 bases, with 6 bases between. The CDR3 loop reads CASSLESSGANVLTF. CDR3 nucleotide sequence: TGCGCCAGCAGCTTAGAAAGCTCTGGGGCCAACGTCCTGACTTTC.

This clone came up many times. The chain has TRBV2 and TRBJ1-4, with TRBD1 as a possible D gene (5 bases). Trimming removed 6 bases at V and 3 bases at J, with 11 bases between. Germline assignment: CDR1 SNHLY and CDR2 FYNNEI. The CDR3 loop spans 14 amino acids. The DNA of the CDR3 is TGTGCCAGCAGGGACACCTACCCTAATGAAAAACTGTTTTTT. Residues: CASRDTYPNEKLFF.

This clone showed up just a few times. This chain links TRBV7-6 with TRBJ2-7; D tentatively fits TRBD1 or TRBD2 (5 bases each). CDR1 and CDR2 from the germline V gene are SGHVS and FNYEAQ. The CDR3 sequence is 13 residues long. V lost 1 base and J 5 bases, leaving 9 bases between the germline ends. The CDR3 DNA is TGTGCCAGCAGCTTAGGGGGGAATGACGAGCAGTACTTC. Encoded protein: CASSLGGNDEQYF.

A few counts support this clone. The J gene is TRBJ1-1, the V gene TRBV7-9; 7 bases are shared with TRBD1. Losses at the gene ends were 1 base for V and 12 bases for J; bases not matched to a gene: 8. CDR1 and CDR2 (germline): SEHNR, FQNEAQ (reference sequence). The CDR3 covers 13 residues. The CDR3 DNA reads as TGTGCCAGCAGCTTAGGGGGGACAGTACGGACTTTCTTT. This translates into CASSLGGTVRTFF.

The V gene is TRBV5-1, the J gene TRBJ2-3, with D possibly being TRBD2 (5 bases). CDR3 length: 15 residues. V gave up 4 bases and J gave up 7 bases, with 19 bases separating them. The V gene's germline CDR1 is SGHRS and CDR2 YFSETQ. In nucleotides, the CDR3 is TGCGCCAGCAGCAAAGGAGGTCCGATCGAGAATACGCAGTATTTT. Translating it yields CASSKGGPIENTQYF.

The V gene is TRBV2, the J gene TRBJ2-5, with TRBD1 as a possible D gene (6 bases). The germline V and J ends were trimmed by 5 bases and 5 bases, with 6 bases remaining between them. Germline CDR1 is SNHLY and CDR2 is FYNNEI. The length of the CDR3 is 11 residues. The DNA of the CDR3 is TGTGCCAGCAGTAGGGGGGAGACCCAGTACTTC. This translates into CASSRGETQYF.

This clone was seen only a few times. CDR3 bases: TGTGCCAGCAGCTTGAGGAATGAGCAGTTCTTC. Encoded protein: CASSLRNEQFF. This chain joins TRBV5-6 and TRBJ2-1; D not resolved. Germline assignment: CDR1 SGHDT and CDR2 YYEEEE. V shed 1 base and J shed 7 bases, with 3 bases lying between them. The CDR3 consists of 11 residues.

The V and J genes are TRBV7-2 and TRBJ1-6; D perhaps matches TRBD1 (5 bases). Trimming shortened V by 1 base and J by 10 bases, and 11 bases separated the two germline ends. Germline assignment: CDR1 SGHTA and CDR2 FQGNSA. The length of the CDR3 is 14 residues. The CDR3 here is CASSLGGGRSPLHF. The CDR3 nucleotides are TGTGCCAGCAGCTTAGGTGGGGGACGGTCACCCCTCCACTTT.

J is TRBJ2-3 and V is TRBV4-1; 14 positions match TRBD2. The CDR3 is made up of 18 amino acids. V gave up 0 bases and J gave up 5 bases; unmatched junction bases: 7. Germline-derived CDR1 and CDR2 are MGHRA and YSYEKL. In DNA form, the CDR3 reads TGCGCCAGCAGCCAAGATCCGACTAGCGGGGGGGCAAAAGATACGCAGTATTTT. It is translated as CASSQDPTSGGAKDTQYF.

This clone was counted once. The chain combines TRBV29-1 with TRBJ1-1; D is possibly TRBD1 (6 bases). The germline gives CDR1 SQVTM, CDR2 ANQGSEA. The V and J ends lost 6 bases and 4 bases respectively, with 15 bases between them. This CDR3 comprises 13 residues. The CDR3 loop reads CSVTNKGGTEAFF. The CDR3 nucleotides are TGCAGCGTCACCAACAAAGGGGGCACTGAAGCTTTCTTT.

This sequence joins TRBV29-1 and TRBJ2-5, with 9 bases aligning to TRBD2. CDR1 is SQVTM, CDR2 ANQGSEA, per germline. The CDR3 is 12 amino acids. After removal of 8 bases from V and 4 bases from J, the junction contained 5 bases not matched to a gene. In DNA, the CDR3 is TGCAGCATAATAGCGGGGGTAGAGACCCAGTACTTC. It specifies CSIIAGVETQYF.

This clone was picked up one time. The chain uses TRBV15 and TRBJ2-2; 9 bases line up with TRBD1. The germline gives CDR1 LNHNV, CDR2 YYDKDF (reference sequence). Trimming cost V 5 bases and J 0 bases; bases outside gene matches: 4. This CDR3 has 16 residues. The CDR3 DNA reads TGTGCCACCAGCGACGGACAGGGGACGAACACCGGGGAGCTGTTTTTT. Encoded protein: CATSDGQGTNTGELFF.

This clone showed up just once. This chain connects TRBV9 to TRBJ2-2; D gene uncertain. Germline-derived CDR1 and CDR2 are SGDLS and YYNGEE. Trimming cost V 7 bases and J 5 bases, with 6 bases left between them. The CDR3 has 11 residues. The CDR3 bases are TGTGCCAGCTCGGCAACCGGGGAGCTGTTTTTT. Encoded protein: CASSATGELFF.

This clone was found a few times. The J gene is TRBJ1-1, the V gene TRBV30; D unresolved. Germline CDR1 GTSNPN, CDR2 SVGIG (reference sequence). The CDR3 loop spans 12 amino acids. Trimming took 2 bases from V and 2 from J, leaving 6 bases between them. The CDR3 DNA is TGTGCCTGGAGTACGGTCAACACTGAAGCTTTCTTT. Protein: CAWSTVNTEAFF.

This chain links TRBV29-1 with TRBJ2-3; 9 positions match TRBD1. The CDR3 loop spans 15 amino acids. V lost 1 base, J lost 0 bases, and 2 bases stayed unmatched. CDR1 is SQVTM, CDR2 ANQGSEA, per germline. CDR3: CSVEGQGVSTDTQYF. Here the CDR3 DNA reads TGCAGCGTTGAAGGACAGGGGGTGAGCACAGATACGCAGTATTTT.

Of note for this clone: The same CDR3 is also encoded by other DNA sequences in this sample. V and J are TRBV5-1 and TRBJ2-5; D might be TRBD1 or TRBD2, each matching 5 bases. From germline, CDR1 is SGHRS and CDR2 YFSETQ. The ends were cut back, 1 base at V and 5 bases at J, with 12 bases in the middle. This CDR3 region has 14 residues. The chain's CDR3 is CASSLRGDQETQYF. Here the CDR3 DNA reads TGCGCCAGCAGCTTGAGGGGAGATCAGGAGACCCAGTACTTC.

This chain uses TRBV2 with TRBJ1-2; D is perhaps TRBD1 (5 bases). CDR1 and CDR2 (germline): SNHLY, FYNNEI. The CDR3 sequence is 12 residues long. Trimming removed 6 bases from V and 4 bases from J, with 9 bases in between. The CDR3 DNA follows: TGTGCCAGCAGCACAGGCCTCTATGGCTACACCTTC. It is translated as CASSTGLYGYTF.

This chain links TRBV14 with TRBJ2-7; no definite D call. Germline CDR1 SGHDN, CDR2 FVKESK. Trimming left V 0 bases short and J 2 bases short, with 8 bases between. The CDR3 loop spans 14 amino acids. The CDR3 bases are TGTGCCAGCAGCCAAGACGGGTTACCCTACGAGCAGTACTTC. It translates to CASSQDGLPYEQYF.

The gene calls are TRBV7-2 and TRBJ2-3; D tentatively fits TRBD1 or TRBD2 (6 bases each). V was trimmed by 5 bases and J by 3 bases, leaving 18 bases between them. Germline CDR1 reads SGHTA; CDR2 reads FQGNSA. This CDR3 comprises 16 residues. The CDR3 here is CASSTKGGPSTDTQYF. The CDR3, as DNA: TGTGCCAGCAGCACAAAGGGGGGCCCTAGTACAGATACGCAGTATTTT. The full variable domain, its missing parts supplied by reference TRBV7-2 and TRBJ2-3, is GAGVSQSPSNKVTEKGKDVELRCDPISGHTALYWYRQSLGQGLEFLIYFQGNSAPDKSGLPSDRFSAERTGGSVSTLTIQRTQQEDSAVYLCASSTKGGPSTDTQYFGPGTRLTVL.

The rearrangement links TRBV18 to TRBJ2-3, with 7 positions matching TRBD1. The CDR3 has 16 amino acids. J gave up 5 bases and V 0 bases, and 8 bases lay outside the gene matches. CDR1 KGHSH and CDR2 LQKENI come from the germline V gene. The CDR3 bases are TGTGCCAGCTCACCACCGACGACAGGGTCCGGAGATACGCAGTATTTT. Its translation is CASSPPTTGSGDTQYF.

This clone has more than one count but fewer than ten. The chain has TRBV29-1 and TRBJ2-5, with 8 bases matching TRBD2. The length of the CDR3 is 14 residues. CDR1 is SQVTM, CDR2 ANQGSEA, per germline. The ends lost 4 bases at V and 3 bases at J; junction bases unmatched: 7. The CDR3 protein is CSVAGGGSEETQYF. The CDR3 bases are TGCAGCGTTGCCGGCGGGGGGTCGGAAGAGACCCAGTACTTC.

This clone was counted between two and nine times. The CDR3 here is CASSYSGGPTDTQYF. The CDR3 bases are TGTGCCAGCAGTTACTCGGGGGGGCCCACAGATACGCAGTATTTT. The V gene is TRBV6-6, the J gene TRBJ2-3; D perhaps matches TRBD2 (7 bases). The CDR3 spans 15 residues. CDR1 is MNHNY and CDR2 is SVGAGI in the germline V gene (reference sequence). V lost 0 bases, J lost 2 bases, and 9 bases lay in between.

CDR3 nucleotide sequence: TGTGCCAGCAGCTCCTTTTACGAGCAGTACTTC. It encodes CASSSFYEQYF. The chain has TRBV11-2 and TRBJ2-7; D unresolved. The CDR3 sequence is 11 residues long. Germline V gene data show CDR1 as SGHAT and CDR2 as FQNNGV. The V and J ends lost 4 bases and 4 bases respectively, with 5 bases between them.

The chain combines TRBV30 with TRBJ2-5; maybe TRBD1 (6 bases). With 3 bases removed from V and 5 bases from J, the gap between germline ends came to 13 bases. This CDR3 spans 13 amino acids. Per germline, CDR1 GTSNPN and CDR2 SVGIG (reference sequence). The CDR3 DNA reads as TGTGCCTGGAGCCTAAGGGGGTTGGAGACCCAGTACTTC. It encodes CAWSLRGLETQYF.

This clone was counted a single time. This chain uses TRBV20-1 with TRBJ2-1; D is undetermined. CDR1 is DFQATT, CDR2 SNEGSKA, per germline (reference sequence). The V end lost 2 bases, the J end lost 8 bases, and 7 bases lay between the germline ends. This CDR3 has 11 residues. The CDR3 region has the DNA TGCAGTGCTAGACGGTGGGATGAGCAGTTCTTC. It yields the protein CSARRWDEQFF.

The table lists this clone with a count of one. The CDR3 loop reads CAWSPPGQGVNRGANVLTF. CDR3 in DNA: TGTGCCTGGAGCCCCCCGGGACAGGGAGTAAATAGGGGGGCCAACGTCCTGACTTTC. The chain couples TRBV30 to TRBJ2-6, with 9 nucleotides matching TRBD1. The V and J ends lost 3 bases and 4 bases, in that order; junction bases with no gene match: 16. The V gene's germline CDR1 is GTSNPN and CDR2 SVGIG (reference sequence). The CDR3 length is 19 residues. Full variable domain (outside the CDR3, taken from reference TRBV30 and TRBJ2-6): SQTIHQWPATLVQPVGSPLSLECTVEGTSNPNLYWYRQAAGRGLQLLFYSVGIGQISSEVPQNLSASRPQDRQFILSSKKLLLSDSGFYLCAWSPPGQGVNRGANVLTFGAGSRLTVL.